These 9 T cell receptor beta chains originate from one sample sequenced in a study of beta chain features in type 1 diabetes. Study outcomes and limitations: Shorter TCRB CDR3s, moderately but significantly so, marked every one of the four CD4+ subsets in Type 1 diabetes patients.

The entirety of the isolated RNA underwent reverse transcription, so expressed TCRB transcripts were sequenced. The assay was immunoSEQ multiplex PCR, and TCRdb's table has in-frame clones only and misses some. The table has under 55,000 clones, around 45% seen once. These receptors have no identified antigens. The specimen sequenced was Tregs from blood. These receptors were obtained from a man in his thirties or forties with type 1 diabetes.

In DNA, the CDR3 is TGTGCCAGCTCACCAATGATCGCGGGGGAGAACACTGAAGCTTTCTTT. This gives the protein CASSPMIAGENTEAFF. The chain recombines TRBV18 with TRBJ1-1; D possibly corresponds to TRBD1 (5 bases). The V end was cut by 2 bases, the J end by 1 base, with 14 bases between. The germline gives CDR1 KGHSH, CDR2 LQKENI. This CDR3 is built from 16 residues.

The V gene is TRBV6-5, the J gene TRBJ2-3; 11 bases line up with TRBD2. CDR3 length: 15 amino acids. Germline CDR1 is MNHEY and CDR2 is SVGAGI. V lost 6 bases, J lost 6 bases, and 8 bases stayed unmatched. The CDR3 spells CASRATSGGGDTQYF. In DNA form, the CDR3 reads TGTGCCAGCAGGGCAACTAGCGGGGGTGGGGATACGCAGTATTTT.

This rearrangement joins TRBV18 to TRBJ2-2; weak D call: TRBD1 (6 bases). The V gene's germline CDR1 is KGHSH and CDR2 LQKENI. Trimming took off 3 bases at V and 1 base at J, with 9 bases between the two ends. This CDR3 comprises 15 residues. The CDR3 DNA is TGTGCCAGCTCACCCGGGACAAGGAACACCGGGGAGCTGTTTTTT. Encoded protein: CASSPGTRNTGELFF.

This chain uses TRBV7-9 with TRBJ1-3; possibly TRBD1 for D (6 bases). Deletions cut 2 bases from V and 2 bases from J, with 13 bases between. The germline V gene encodes CDR1 SEHNR and CDR2 FQNEAQ (reference sequence). The CDR3 totals 16 residues. As DNA, the CDR3 is TGTGCCAGCAGCTTACTTCCACAGGGACCTGGAAACACCATATATTTT. Encoded protein: CASSLLPQGPGNTIYF.

This chain connects TRBV15 to TRBJ2-5, with TRBD1 matching over 8 bases. In germline, CDR1 is LNHNV, CDR2 YYDKDF (reference sequence). Trimming removed 7 bases from V and 3 bases from J; junction bases left unmatched: 7. The CDR3 totals 14 residues. As DNA, the CDR3 is TGTGCCACCAAGGCCCGACAGGGGAAAGAGACCCAGTACTTC. The encoded protein is CATKARQGKETQYF.

The chain recombines TRBV29-1 with TRBJ1-5; TRBD1 aligns across 7 bases. After removal of 4 bases from V and 6 bases from J, the junction contained 6 bases not matched to a gene. CDR1 and CDR2 from the germline V gene are SQVTM and ANQGSEA. The CDR3 has 13 residues. CDR3: CSVVGQAGQPQHF. CDR3 nucleotides: TGCAGCGTTGTCGGACAGGCCGGTCAGCCCCAGCATTTT.

The CDR3 bases are TGTGCCAGCAGCTTAGGCAAGGACGGGGATCAGCCCCAGCATTTT. Its protein is CASSLGKDGDQPQHF. This chain links TRBV7-9 with TRBJ1-5; no clear D. The CDR3 has 15 residues. Trimming stripped 1 base from V and 5 bases from J, with 12 bases between. CDR1 is SEHNR, CDR2 FQNEAQ, per germline (reference sequence).

A remark on this clone: The sample has other DNA sequences that encode this CDR3 too. The J gene is TRBJ2-7, the V gene TRBV29-1; D may be TRBD2 (7 bases). CDR3 size: 12 residues. V lost 7 bases and J lost 5, with 15 bases in between. Germline V gene data show CDR1 as SQVTM and CDR2 as ANQGSEA. The CDR3 sequence is CSGTSGTNEQYF. In DNA form, the CDR3 reads TGCAGCGGGACCAGCGGGACAAACGAGCAGTACTTC.

This clone was detected a few times. The V and J genes are TRBV7-2 and TRBJ2-3; 12 bases are shared with TRBD2. CDR1 and CDR2 (germline): SGHTA, FQGNSA. V trimming: 5 bases; J trimming: 5 bases; junction bases outside the gene matches: 2. The CDR3 is 14 residues long. CDR3 region: CASSLGLAGDTQYF. The CDR3 DNA reads TGTGCCAGCAGCCTGGGACTAGCGGGAGATACGCAGTATTTT.